This entry describes one T cell receptor beta chain. The antigen remains unidentified. When replicate PCRs were run on sorted subsets, they used approximately 0.2 ug DNA, about 31,000 T cell genomes. Study processing details: Junction-only immunoSEQ data arrived without quality scores, meaning filtering differed. Repertoires were generated with immunoSEQ multiplex PCR, while TCRdb's copy carries only in-frame clones and drops some. V and J calls and clone size are copied from that table; D and trimming were computed from the DNA. The sample shows about 1 million clones, about 74% of them seen only once. Trimming stripped 7 bases from V and 7 bases from J, with 11 bases between. This CDR3 region has 11 residues. Germline assignment: CDR1 SNHLY and CDR2 FYNNEI. This sample was included in a study of shared clonotypes between healthy human individuals. Findings of the study overall: Naive CD4 clonotypes were shared across a handful of donors at roughly 5.5%. A small donor pool kept down the genetic and exposure-history diversity that was represented.

The specimen was memory CD4+ T cells sorted from blood. Subset: CD45RA-negative fraction. The sequence came from a man aged 18 to 29 in good health. This chain uses TRBV2 with TRBJ2-7; D gene uncertain. CDR3 sequence: CASKEYGEQYF. The CDR3 coding sequence is TGTGCCAGCAAGGAGTACGGGGAGCAGTACTTC.